This T cell receptor beta chain was captured by sequencing in a study of CD8 T cells in ankylosing spondylitis. General study results and limits: Peripheral blood samples showed relatively rare disease-linked clones, and these clones were CD8+. Disease-associated clones were reportedly significantly overrepresented in matched ankylosing spondylitis synovial fluid. A TCR beta motif of roughly eight highly homologous variants appeared characteristic of ankylosing spondylitis blood.

From germline, CDR1 is SGHTA and CDR2 FQGNSA. V trimming: 4 bases; J trimming: 2 bases; junction bases outside the gene matches: 6. The CDR3 sequence is 15 residues long. 5'-RACE, quantitative and with molecular barcodes, yielded the TCR beta libraries. TCRdb reprocessed the 5' RACE reads with MiXCR, giving one entry per CDR3 protein. The table includes about 150,000 distinct CDR3 sequences, roughly an eighth detected once. A remark on this clonotype: Its antigen is unidentified.

This sequence originates from a female donor with ankylosing spondylitis or in good health (not recorded which). Sample: blood, either unsorted or a sorted T cell fraction (not recorded which). This chain connects TRBV7-2 to TRBJ2-7, with 9 bases matching TRBD1. In nucleotides, the CDR3 is TGTGCCAGCAGCTCTACCGGGACAGGGCCCTACGAGCAGTACTTC. It specifies CASSSTGTGPYEQYF.